Listed below are T cell receptor beta chains from one sample, sequenced in a study of blood T cells in healthy people across ages. TCRdb reprocessed the 5' RACE reads with MiXCR, giving one entry per CDR3 protein. The sample lists some 1.6 million distinct CDR3 sequences; almost 35% were seen once. The sequencing input was blood. Every receptor here comes from a young woman in good health. CDR3s include the opening cysteine and the closing phenylalanine or tryptophan. The D gene is left open where the match is weak. The listing skips clone size in some rows; elsewhere it reads once, few, many or a size class.

d_call: NA
clone_size: few
cdr3_length: 15
v_call: TRBV4-1
j_call: TRBJ1-4
cdr3_aa: CASSQEGLMGEKLFF
cdr3_nt: TGCGCCAGCAGCCAAGAAGGTCTCATGGGGGAAAAACTGTTTTTT

d_call: TRBD1
clone_size: NA
cdr3_length: 18
v_call: TRBV27
j_call: TRBJ2-4
cdr3_aa: CASSLRETGGMGKNIQYF
cdr3_nt: TGTGCCAGCAGTCTGCGTGAGACAGGGGGCATGGGCAAAAACATTCAGTACTTC

d_call: NA
clone_size: few
cdr3_length: 15
v_call: TRBV2
j_call: TRBJ2-7
cdr3_aa: CASSGMGSLSYEQYF
cdr3_nt: TGTGCCAGCAGTGGTATGGGGTCTCTCTCCTACGAGCAGTACTTC

d_call: NA
clone_size: few
cdr3_length: 15
v_call: TRBV7-3
j_call: TRBJ2-3
cdr3_aa: CASSRPETLPNTQYF
cdr3_nt: TGTGCCAGCAGCCGACCTGAGACTCTCCCGAATACGCAGTATTTT

d_call: TRBD1
clone_size: NA
cdr3_length: 13
v_call: TRBV28
j_call: TRBJ1-2
cdr3_aa: CASRGNRGHGYTF
cdr3_nt: TGTGCCAGCAGAGGGAACAGGGGACATGGCTACACCTTC

d_call: NA
clone_size: NA
cdr3_length: 15
v_call: TRBV27
j_call: TRBJ2-7
cdr3_aa: CASSLLSRRPYEQYF
cdr3_nt: TGTGCCAGCAGTTTACTTAGTAGGAGACCCTACGAGCAGTACTTC

d_call: NA
clone_size: NA
cdr3_length: 14
v_call: TRBV6-1
j_call: TRBJ2-5
cdr3_aa: CAGGRASLGETQYF
cdr3_nt: TGTGCCGGCGGGCGGGCCTCCCTTGGGGAGACCCAGTACTTC

d_call: NA
clone_size: few
cdr3_length: 11
v_call: TRBV29-1
j_call: TRBJ2-7
cdr3_aa: CSAGLPYGQYF
cdr3_nt: TGCAGCGCTGGACTACCCTACGGGCAGTACTTC

d_call: NA
clone_size: NA
cdr3_length: 16
v_call: TRBV7-3
j_call: TRBJ2-7
cdr3_aa: CASSRIPSRHSYEQYF
cdr3_nt: TGTGCCAGCAGCCGAATACCTTCTCGGCACTCCTACGAGCAGTACTTC

d_call: NA
clone_size: NA
cdr3_length: 14
v_call: TRBV2
j_call: TRBJ1-1
cdr3_aa: CASSATSRITEAFF
cdr3_nt: TGTGCCAGCAGTGCCACTTCAAGGATTACTGAAGCTTTCTTT

d_call: NA
clone_size: NA
cdr3_length: 15
v_call: TRBV4-2
j_call: TRBJ1-1
cdr3_aa: CASSHAAGRGAEAFF
cdr3_nt: TGTGCCAGCAGCCACGCGGCCGGGCGGGGCGCTGAAGCTTTCTTT

d_call: NA
clone_size: NA
cdr3_length: 14
v_call: TRBV3-1
j_call: TRBJ1-5
cdr3_aa: CASSQGTVLQPQHF
cdr3_nt: TGTGCCAGCAGCCAAGGGACAGTTCTTCAGCCCCAGCATTTT

d_call: NA
clone_size: NA
cdr3_length: 15
v_call: TRBV3-1
j_call: TRBJ1-2
cdr3_aa: CASSHVPTRGYGYTF
cdr3_nt: TGTGCCAGCAGCCACGTACCCACTCGAGGATATGGCTACACCTTC

d_call: NA
clone_size: NA
cdr3_length: 15
v_call: TRBV6-5
j_call: TRBJ2-7
cdr3_aa: CASRLTGTGSYEQYF
cdr3_nt: TGTGCCAGCAGATTAACCGGGACGGGCTCCTACGAGCAGTACTTC

d_call: NA
clone_size: NA
cdr3_length: 16
v_call: TRBV20-1
j_call: TRBJ2-1
cdr3_aa: CSARVSSRSSYNEQFF
cdr3_nt: TGCAGTGCTAGAGTTTCTAGCCGGAGCTCCTACAATGAGCAGTTCTTC

d_call: TRBD2
clone_size: few
cdr3_length: 16
v_call: TRBV29-1
j_call: TRBJ2-5
cdr3_aa: CSGQGFSGGAGETQYF
cdr3_nt: TGCAGCGGTCAAGGCTTTAGCGGGGGGGCAGGAGAGACCCAGTACTTC

d_call: TRBD2
clone_size: NA
cdr3_length: 16
v_call: TRBV11-1
j_call: TRBJ2-3
cdr3_aa: CASSFRTSGGADTQYF
cdr3_nt: TGTGCCAGCAGCTTTCGAACTAGCGGGGGAGCAGATACGCAGTATTTT

d_call: TRBD1
clone_size: NA
cdr3_length: 15
v_call: TRBV7-9
j_call: TRBJ2-5
cdr3_aa: CASSPWTGDGETQYF
cdr3_nt: TGTGCCAGCAGCCCGTGGACAGGGGACGGGGAGACCCAGTACTTC

d_call: NA
clone_size: few
cdr3_length: 12
v_call: TRBV20-1
j_call: TRBJ2-3
cdr3_aa: CSASSSRDTQYF
cdr3_nt: TGCAGTGCTTCGTCCTCTAGGGATACGCAGTATTTT

d_call: TRBD1
clone_size: few
cdr3_length: 14
v_call: TRBV27
j_call: TRBJ1-5
cdr3_aa: CASSSRTGVQPQHF
cdr3_nt: TGTGCCAGCAGTTCACGGACAGGGGTTCAGCCCCAGCATTTT

d_call: TRBD2
clone_size: NA
cdr3_length: 18
v_call: TRBV28
j_call: TRBJ2-1
cdr3_aa: CASSFLTSGGLFYNEQFF
cdr3_nt: TGTGCCAGCAGTTTCCTTACTAGCGGGGGCCTTTTCTACAATGAGCAGTTCTTC

d_call: NA
clone_size: NA
cdr3_length: 15
v_call: TRBV4-1
j_call: TRBJ2-7
cdr3_aa: CASSRGQGSDYEQYF
cdr3_nt: TGCGCCAGCAGCCGAGGGCAGGGTAGCGACTACGAGCAGTACTTC

d_call: NA
clone_size: NA
cdr3_length: 14
v_call: TRBV6-5
j_call: TRBJ2-3
cdr3_aa: CASSYLGITDTQYF
cdr3_nt: TGTGCCAGCAGTTACCTGGGCATCACAGATACGCAGTATTTT

d_call: NA
clone_size: NA
cdr3_length: 18
v_call: TRBV10-3
j_call: TRBJ2-3
cdr3_aa: CAISEEGGTLYPPDTQYF
cdr3_nt: TGTGCCATCAGTGAGGAGGGGGGGACTCTTTACCCCCCAGATACGCAGTATTTT

d_call: TRBD2
clone_size: many
cdr3_length: 13
v_call: TRBV29-1
j_call: TRBJ2-7
cdr3_aa: CSVVPREALKQYF
cdr3_nt: TGCAGCGTTGTTCCGCGGGAGGCTCTCAAGCAGTACTTC

d_call: NA
clone_size: NA
cdr3_length: 15
v_call: TRBV20-1
j_call: TRBJ2-4
cdr3_aa: CSARQYMYSSYEQYF
cdr3_nt: TGCAGTGCTAGACAATACATGTATTCCTCCTACGAGCAATACTTC

d_call: TRBD1
clone_size: NA
cdr3_length: 16
v_call: TRBV30
j_call: TRBJ1-4
cdr3_aa: CAWSVKGGPSNEKLFF
cdr3_nt: TGTGCCTGGAGTGTAAAAGGGGGCCCCTCCAATGAAAAACTGTTTTTT

d_call: TRBD1
clone_size: NA
cdr3_length: 15
v_call: TRBV6-1
j_call: TRBJ1-2
cdr3_aa: CASSEPGQGAGGYTF
cdr3_nt: TGTGCCAGCAGTGAACCGGGACAGGGGGCGGGCGGCTACACCTTC

d_call: NA
clone_size: many
cdr3_length: 16
v_call: TRBV4-1
j_call: TRBJ2-7
cdr3_aa: CASSPILWTPIYEQYF
cdr3_nt: TGCGCCAGCAGTCCAATTTTGTGGACCCCGATCTACGAGCAGTACTTC

d_call: NA
clone_size: NA
cdr3_length: 15
v_call: TRBV10-3
j_call: TRBJ1-6
cdr3_aa: CAISPGGSKNSPLHF
cdr3_nt: TGTGCCATCAGTCCGGGAGGATCTAAGAATTCACCCCTCCACTTT

d_call: NA
clone_size: many
cdr3_length: 13
v_call: TRBV12-3/TRBV12-4
j_call: TRBJ2-5
cdr3_aa: CASSSTRVETQYF
cdr3_nt: TGTGCCAGCAGTTCGACCCGGGTCGAGACCCAGTACTTC

d_call: TRBD1
clone_size: NA
cdr3_length: 15
v_call: TRBV5-1
j_call: TRBJ2-5
cdr3_aa: CASSPPGQGSNEQYF
cdr3_nt: TGCGCCAGCAGCCCACCTGGACAGGGGTCGAATGAGCAGTACTTC

d_call: NA
clone_size: few
cdr3_length: 15
v_call: TRBV25-1
j_call: TRBJ2-7
cdr3_aa: CASSESPGCSYEQYF
cdr3_nt: TGTGCCAGCAGTGAATCCCCAGGATGCTCCTACGAGCAGTACTTC

d_call: TRBD1
clone_size: NA
cdr3_length: 15
v_call: TRBV6-2/TRBV6-3
j_call: TRBJ1-1
cdr3_aa: CASSSDRGRTSEAFF
cdr3_nt: TGTGCCAGCAGTTCCGACAGGGGACGAACCTCTGAAGCTTTCTTT

d_call: NA
clone_size: NA
cdr3_length: 15
v_call: TRBV14
j_call: TRBJ1-2
cdr3_aa: CASSQGWEPGGGYTF
cdr3_nt: TGTGCCAGCAGCCAAGGCTGGGAACCCGGGGGTGGCTACACCTTC

d_call: TRBD2
clone_size: NA
cdr3_length: 15
v_call: TRBV11-1
j_call: TRBJ2-4
cdr3_aa: CASSLELAGATGQYF
cdr3_nt: TGTGCCAGCAGCTTAGAACTAGCGGGAGCAACGGGGCAGTACTTC

d_call: NA
clone_size: NA
cdr3_length: 15
v_call: TRBV11-2
j_call: TRBJ1-2
cdr3_aa: CASSLSWTDRVGYTF
cdr3_nt: TGTGCCAGCAGCTTGTCCTGGACAGACCGAGTTGGCTACACCTTC

d_call: NA
clone_size: NA
cdr3_length: 16
v_call: TRBV18
j_call: TRBJ2-5
cdr3_aa: CASSPKRILWQETQYF
cdr3_nt: TGTGCCAGCTCACCGAAGCGTATCCTTTGGCAAGAGACCCAGTACTTC

d_call: NA
clone_size: few
cdr3_length: 14
v_call: TRBV3-1
j_call: TRBJ2-7
cdr3_aa: CASSQELLSYEQYF
cdr3_nt: TGTGCCAGCAGCCAAGAACTTCTATCCTACGAGCAGTACTTC

d_call: TRBD2
clone_size: few
cdr3_length: 17
v_call: TRBV5-1
j_call: TRBJ2-3
cdr3_aa: CASSLAGLAGATDTQYF
cdr3_nt: TGCGCCAGCAGCTTGGCAGGACTAGCGGGAGCCACAGATACGCAGTATTTT

d_call: TRBD1
clone_size: NA
cdr3_length: 15
v_call: TRBV4-1
j_call: TRBJ1-1
cdr3_aa: CASNQPPTGDTEAFF
cdr3_nt: TGCGCCAGCAACCAACCCCCGACAGGGGACACTGAAGCTTTCTTT

d_call: NA
clone_size: few
cdr3_length: 15
v_call: TRBV12-3/TRBV12-4
j_call: TRBJ2-3
cdr3_aa: CASSQDGGGTDTQYF
cdr3_nt: TGTGCCAGCAGTCAGGACGGTGGGGGGACAGATACGCAGTATTTT

d_call: TRBD1
clone_size: NA
cdr3_length: 13
v_call: TRBV30
j_call: TRBJ2-5
cdr3_aa: CAWSFLRGETQYF
cdr3_nt: TGTGCCTGGAGTTTTCTCAGGGGGGAGACCCAGTACTTC

d_call: TRBD1
clone_size: NA
cdr3_length: 16
v_call: TRBV11-2
j_call: TRBJ2-5
cdr3_aa: CASSLGIDRAQETQYF
cdr3_nt: TGTGCCAGCAGCTTGGGTATAGACAGGGCCCAAGAGACCCAGTACTTC

d_call: TRBD2
clone_size: few
cdr3_length: 17
v_call: TRBV7-9
j_call: TRBJ2-1
cdr3_aa: CASSLASTSGGYNEQFF
cdr3_nt: TGTGCCAGCAGCTTAGCTTCGACTAGCGGGGGGTACAATGAGCAGTTCTTC

d_call: TRBD2
clone_size: NA
cdr3_length: 15
v_call: TRBV30
j_call: TRBJ2-7
cdr3_aa: CAWSAGLAGTYEQYF
cdr3_nt: TGTGCCTGGAGTGCCGGACTAGCGGGTACCTACGAGCAGTACTTC

d_call: TRBD1
clone_size: NA
cdr3_length: 14
v_call: TRBV11-2
j_call: TRBJ1-1
cdr3_aa: CASSTWDRGRKAFF
cdr3_nt: TGTGCCAGCAGCACCTGGGACAGGGGGCGAAAAGCTTTCTTT

d_call: NA
clone_size: NA
cdr3_length: 15
v_call: TRBV25-1
j_call: TRBJ1-5
cdr3_aa: CASSDGRYSNQPQHF
cdr3_nt: TGTGCCAGCAGTGACGGACGGTATAGCAATCAGCCCCAGCATTTT

d_call: NA
clone_size: NA
cdr3_length: 13
v_call: TRBV5-4
j_call: TRBJ2-1
cdr3_aa: CASSRDFGNEQFF
cdr3_nt: TGTGCCAGCAGCCGGGACTTTGGAAATGAGCAGTTCTTC

d_call: TRBD1
clone_size: NA
cdr3_length: 14
v_call: TRBV10-3
j_call: TRBJ1-5
cdr3_aa: CAIRRDRDNQPQHF
cdr3_nt: TGTGCCATCAGACGGGACAGGGACAACCAGCCCCAGCATTTT

d_call: NA
clone_size: NA
cdr3_length: 15
v_call: TRBV9
j_call: TRBJ1-1
cdr3_aa: CASSPGGILNTEAFF
cdr3_nt: TGTGCCAGCAGCCCGGGCGGCATATTGAACACTGAAGCTTTCTTT

d_call: TRBD2
clone_size: NA
cdr3_length: 16
v_call: TRBV5-1
j_call: TRBJ2-3
cdr3_aa: CANSSGRAGDTDTQYF
cdr3_nt: TGCGCCAACAGCTCGGGACGAGCGGGAGACACAGATACGCAGTATTTT

d_call: TRBD1
clone_size: once
cdr3_length: 13
v_call: TRBV2
j_call: TRBJ1-2
cdr3_aa: CATDRATNYGYTF
cdr3_nt: TGTGCCACAGACAGGGCGACGAACTATGGCTACACCTTC